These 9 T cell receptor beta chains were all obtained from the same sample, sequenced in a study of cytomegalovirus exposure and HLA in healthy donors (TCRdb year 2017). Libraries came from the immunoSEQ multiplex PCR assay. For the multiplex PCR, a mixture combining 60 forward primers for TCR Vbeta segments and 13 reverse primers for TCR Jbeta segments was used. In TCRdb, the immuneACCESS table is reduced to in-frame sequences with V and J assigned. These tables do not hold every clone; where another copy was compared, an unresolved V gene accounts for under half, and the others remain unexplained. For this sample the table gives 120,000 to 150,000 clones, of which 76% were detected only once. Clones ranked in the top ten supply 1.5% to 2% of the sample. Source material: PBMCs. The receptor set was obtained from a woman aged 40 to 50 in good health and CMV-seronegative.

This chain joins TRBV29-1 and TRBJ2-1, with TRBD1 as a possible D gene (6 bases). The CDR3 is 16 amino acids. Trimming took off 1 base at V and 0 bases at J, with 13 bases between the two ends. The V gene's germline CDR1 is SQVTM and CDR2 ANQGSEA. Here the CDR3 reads CSVEGRGSGSYNEQFF. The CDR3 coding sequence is TGCAGCGTTGAAGGAAGGGGGTCGGGCTCCTACAATGAGCAGTTCTTC.

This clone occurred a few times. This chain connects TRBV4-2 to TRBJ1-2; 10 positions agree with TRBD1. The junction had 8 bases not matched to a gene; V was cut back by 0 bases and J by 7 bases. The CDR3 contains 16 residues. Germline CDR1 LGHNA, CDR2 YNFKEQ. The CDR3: CASSQDLDRGQVGYTF. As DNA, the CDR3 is TGTGCCAGCAGCCAAGATTTAGACAGGGGGCAGGTTGGCTACACCTTC.

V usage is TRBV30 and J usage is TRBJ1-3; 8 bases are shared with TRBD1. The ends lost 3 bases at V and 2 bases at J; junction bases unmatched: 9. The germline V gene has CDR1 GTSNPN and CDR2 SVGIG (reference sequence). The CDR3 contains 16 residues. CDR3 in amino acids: CAWRGDRLGAGNTIYF. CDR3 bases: TGTGCCTGGAGGGGGGACAGGCTGGGGGCTGGAAACACCATATATTTT.

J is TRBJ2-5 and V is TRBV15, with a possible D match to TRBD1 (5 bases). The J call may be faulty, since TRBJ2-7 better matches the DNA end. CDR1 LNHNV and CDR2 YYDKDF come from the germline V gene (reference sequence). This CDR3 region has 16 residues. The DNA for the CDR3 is TGTGCCACCAGCAGAGATCAACAGGTGGTTGGTTACGAGCAGTACTTC. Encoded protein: CATSRDQQVVGYEQYF.

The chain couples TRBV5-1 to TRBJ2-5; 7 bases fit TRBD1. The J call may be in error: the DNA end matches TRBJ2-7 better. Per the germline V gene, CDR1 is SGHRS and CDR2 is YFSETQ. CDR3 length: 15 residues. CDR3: CASSLVPGQRYEQYF. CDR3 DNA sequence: TGCGCCAGCAGCTTGGTCCCGGGACAGCGATACGAGCAGTACTTC.

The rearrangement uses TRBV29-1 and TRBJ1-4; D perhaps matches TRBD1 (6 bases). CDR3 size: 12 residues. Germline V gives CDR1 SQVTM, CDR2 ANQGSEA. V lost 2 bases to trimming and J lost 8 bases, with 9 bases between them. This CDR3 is CSVEWGGEKLFF. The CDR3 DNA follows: TGCAGCGTTGAATGGGGGGGCGAAAAACTGTTTTTT.

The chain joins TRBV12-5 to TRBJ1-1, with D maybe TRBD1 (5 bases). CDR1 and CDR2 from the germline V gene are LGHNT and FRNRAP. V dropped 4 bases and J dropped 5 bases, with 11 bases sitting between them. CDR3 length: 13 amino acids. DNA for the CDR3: TGTGCTAGTGGTTCCCAGGGTGGGACTGAAGCTTTCTTT. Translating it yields CASGSQGGTEAFF.

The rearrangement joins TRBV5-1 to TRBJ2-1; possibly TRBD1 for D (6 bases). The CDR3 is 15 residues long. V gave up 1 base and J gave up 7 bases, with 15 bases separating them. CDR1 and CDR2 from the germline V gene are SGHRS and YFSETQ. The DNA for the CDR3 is TGCGCCAGCAGCTTGTTACAGGGTGTACGGAATGAGCAGTTCTTC. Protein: CASSLLQGVRNEQFF.

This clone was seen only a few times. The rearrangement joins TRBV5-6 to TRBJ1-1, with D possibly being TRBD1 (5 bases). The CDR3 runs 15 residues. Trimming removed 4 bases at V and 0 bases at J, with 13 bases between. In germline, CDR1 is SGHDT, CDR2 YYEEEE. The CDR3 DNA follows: TGTGCCAGCAGCCTCATCAGGGATTTGAACACTGAAGCTTTCTTT. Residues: CASSLIRDLNTEAFF.